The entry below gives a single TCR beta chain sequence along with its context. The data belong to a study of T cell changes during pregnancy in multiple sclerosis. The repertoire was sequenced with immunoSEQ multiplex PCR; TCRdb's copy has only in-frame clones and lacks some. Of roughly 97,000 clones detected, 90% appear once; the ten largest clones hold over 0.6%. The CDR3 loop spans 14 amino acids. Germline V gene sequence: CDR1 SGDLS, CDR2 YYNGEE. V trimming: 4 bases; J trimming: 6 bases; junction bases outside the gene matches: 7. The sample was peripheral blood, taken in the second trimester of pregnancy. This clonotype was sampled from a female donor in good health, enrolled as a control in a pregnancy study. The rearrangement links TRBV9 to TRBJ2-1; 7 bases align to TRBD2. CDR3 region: CASSPPGTTNEQFF. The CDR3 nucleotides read TGTGCCAGCAGCCCCCCCGGGACTACCAATGAGCAGTTCTTC.